The present T cell receptor (beta chain) was sequenced within a study of OX40 agonist ivuxolimab in advanced cancers. About the full investigation: Ivuxolimab was an agonistic, fully human IgG2 monoclonal antibody directed against OX40 (CD134), a costimulatory receptor. Intravenous ivuxolimab was administered to patients every 2 weeks at six dose levels: 0.01, 0.1, 0.3, 1.5, 3 and 10 mg/kg. Of the approximately 50 dose-escalation patients, hepatocellular carcinoma was present in about 19, melanoma in roughly 15, renal cell carcinoma in 9 and head and neck cancer in 9. In the dose-escalation cohort, 82.7% of patients were male, and the mean age was roughly 60 years, with a range of about 20 to 79. Patients were allowed to have had prior anti-PD-1, anti-PD-L1 or anti-CTLA-4 therapy, and approximately 40% of the dose-escalation patients had previously received checkpoint inhibitors. Partial responses occurred in three dose-escalation patients: two with cutaneous melanoma and one with hepatocellular carcinoma. Peripheral TCRbeta sequencing was intended to test whether TCR sequence diversity was altered and clonal T-cell expansion was caused by ivuxolimab. The paper describes the monotherapy dose-escalation part (N = 52 patients) of the phase I trial of ivuxolimab. Findings and caveats that apply to the study as a whole: Partial responders in the 0.1-3.0 mg/kg groups had among the lowest normalized peripheral clonal expansion, especially among CD8+ T cells. Clonal expansion of both CD4+ and CD8+ blood T cells was observed from baseline to week 6 at doses 0.1 to 3.0 mg/kg. Low levels of normalized T-cell clonal expansion were also shown by some nonresponding patients. After ivuxolimab, more expanded clones were found on average in CD8+ T cells than in CD4+ T cells. Which antigens the clonally expanded peripheral T cells were specific for was not determined.

V lost 0 bases and J lost 8 bases; the stretch between them is 8 bases long. From a lookup of the germline V gene, CDR1 and CDR2 are SGHDT and YYEEEE. Taken from cysteine to phenylalanine, the CDR3 has 12 residues. Only CDR3 DNA remains: 36 bases, in frame from the first base. The trial excluded patients who had a history of autoimmune disease or who were on systemic immunosuppression. Peripheral blood for TCR sequencing was drawn from every dose cohort at baseline, at cycle 4 day 1 and at cycle 7 day 1. The samples were drawn from a first-in-human, open-label, multicenter phase I dose-escalation trial of ivuxolimab. Adults with locally advanced or metastatic melanoma, renal cell, hepatocellular, or head and neck squamous cell carcinoma were enrolled in the trial. Before TCR sequencing, CD4+ T cells and CD8+ T cells were sorted from peripheral blood as separate populations. To sequence the TCRbeta CDR3 region, genomic DNA was isolated from the sorted cells. The immunoSEQ Assay was used for sequencing of TCRbeta CDR3 regions. In TCRdb, the immuneACCESS table is reduced to in-frame sequences with V and J assigned. These tables do not hold every clone; where another copy was compared, an unresolved V gene accounts for under half, and the others remain unexplained. The sample contains tens of thousands of clones, approximately 80% of them found a single time. The ten largest clonotypes hold 5.5% to 7% of the sample.

The sample holds a few counts of this clone. What this receptor recognizes is not known. No per-base quality is available; no much larger clone lies one base away. The chain employs TRBV5-6 and TRBJ1-1; the D gene is not confidently resolved. This clonotype was sampled from an adult with an advanced solid tumor such as melanoma, head and neck, liver or kidney cancer. The sequencing here drew on CD4+ or CD8+ T cells sorted from blood, taken in a trial of the OX40 agonist ivuxolimab. The encoded CDR3 is CASSLAFDEAFF. The bases read TGTGCCAGCAGCTTGGCTTTCGACGAAGCTTTCTTT.